A selection of T cell receptor beta chains follows, all from one sample in a study of T-cell memory formation after mild COVID-19. TCRdb reprocessed the 5' RACE reads via MiXCR and lists one record per CDR3 protein. Of more than 300,000 distinct CDR3 sequences listed, around 20% are singletons. Sequencing input: PBMCs or a T cell subset sorted from them (not recorded which). These receptors were collected from a man between 18 and 29 years old who had mild COVID-19 (a few samples of this study predate the infection). Cell type and time point are not known. CDR3s include the opening cysteine and the closing phenylalanine or tryptophan. The D gene is left open where the match is weak. The size field is filled for only some rows; it gives once, few, many or a size class.

clone_size | j_call | d_call | v_call | cdr3_nt | cdr3_aa
few | TRBJ2-3 | NA | TRBV4-2 | TGTGCCAGCAGCCAAGATGGCTGGGGGGCCTCAGATACGCAGTATTTT | CASSQDGWGASDTQYF
NA | TRBJ2-3 | NA | TRBV12-3/TRBV12-4 | TGTGCCAGCATTCCCGACACGGGCACAGATACGCAGTATTTT | CASIPDTGTDTQYF
few | TRBJ2-1 | TRBD1 | TRBV11-2 | TGTGCCAGCAGCTTGGAGAATCCGGGACAGGGACGGGATGAGCAGTTCTTC | CASSLENPGQGRDEQFF
many | TRBJ1-1 | TRBD1 | TRBV18 | TGTGCCAGCAGCCCGGGACAGGGGACTGAAGCTTTCTTT | CASSPGQGTEAFF
NA | TRBJ2-3 | NA | TRBV7-2 | TGTGCCAGCAGCCCATACTCGGCAGATACGCAGTATTTT | CASSPYSADTQYF
few | TRBJ1-6 | NA | TRBV12-3/TRBV12-4 | TGTGCCAGCAGTTTTGGAGGCAGCATAAATTCACCCCTCCACTTT | CASSFGGSINSPLHF
few | TRBJ1-2 | TRBD1 | TRBV5-1 | TGCGCCAGCAGCTGGGGCCAGGGGGCAGGCTATGGCTACACCTTC | CASSWGQGAGYGYTF
NA | TRBJ2-7 | TRBD1 | TRBV5-5 | TGTGCCAGCAGCCAATACGGGACAGGGTTTTACGAGCAGTACTTC | CASSQYGTGFYEQYF
few | TRBJ2-7 | NA | TRBV5-4 | TGTGCCAGCAGCTTGGGTCAAGATCTTTCGCAGTACTTC | CASSLGQDLSQYF
NA | TRBJ2-3 | TRBD1 | TRBV5-6 | TGTGCCAGCAGCTTATCACGGACAGGGCCCCATACGCAGTATTTT | CASSLSRTGPHTQYF
NA | TRBJ2-5 | TRBD1 | TRBV7-7 | TGTGCCAGCAGCTTAGGTTTGACAGGGCCCTACCAACAAGAGACCCAGTACTTC | CASSLGLTGPYQQETQYF
few | TRBJ2-5 | NA | TRBV5-1 | TGCGCCAGCTTTCACGGCGCGAGGGGGGTGCCCAAAGAGACCCAGTACTTC | CASFHGARGVPKETQYF
few | TRBJ2-2 | NA | TRBV7-3 | TGTGCCAGCAGCTTAAGGCACCCCCGTAACACCGGGGAGCTGTTTTTT | CASSLRHPRNTGELFF
NA | TRBJ1-1 | NA | TRBV10-3 | TGTGCCATCAGTGATGCGACAAACACTGAAGCTTTCTTT | CAISDATNTEAFF
NA | TRBJ2-1 | NA | TRBV7-3 | TGTGCCAGCAGCTTAAGCTTGGGTGGGGGCTACAATGAGCAGTTCTTC | CASSLSLGGGYNEQFF
few | TRBJ2-2 | NA | TRBV12-3/TRBV12-4 | TGTGCCAGCAGAAATGGACAGAACACCGGGGAGCTGTTTTTT | CASRNGQNTGELFF
NA | TRBJ1-5 | NA | TRBV21-1 | TGTGCCAGCAGCAAAAACCGGGACAGGGAATCGAGATGGCTTAGGCAGACCCAGCATTTT | CASSKNRDRESRWLRQTQHF
NA | TRBJ1-2 | NA | TRBV28 | TGTGCCAGCAGTTTCGGCGTTCCTGACTATGGCTACACCTTC | CASSFGVPDYGYTF
NA | TRBJ2-1 | NA | TRBV28 | TGTGCCAGCAGAAAAAGACCTATTTGGGATGAGCAGTTCTTC | CASRKRPIWDEQFF
NA | TRBJ2-4 | NA | TRBV11-2 | TGTGCCAGCAGCCTCGTCTTGGGAATGCACATTCAGTACTTC | CASSLVLGMHIQYF
few | TRBJ1-1 | NA | TRBV7-3 | TGTGCCAGCAGTGTAATGGGGACACCTCTCAACACTGAAGCTTTCTTT | CASSVMGTPLNTEAFF
few | TRBJ2-1 | NA | TRBV5-1 | TGCGCCAGCAGCTTGGAGGTTCTCTCCTACAATGAGCAGTTCTTC | CASSLEVLSYNEQFF
NA | TRBJ2-3 | TRBD2 | TRBV7-8 | TGTGCCAGCAGCTTAGGGGCCCTAGCGGGGGGAGATACGCAGTATTTT | CASSLGALAGGDTQYF
NA | TRBJ1-2 | NA | TRBV12-5 | TGTGCTAGTGGTTTGGTACTCGACCCTAGAGGCTACACCTTC | CASGLVLDPRGYTF
NA | TRBJ2-5 | NA | TRBV7-2 | TGTGACAGCAGCTTAGCTGGGATCGGAGAGACCCAGTACTTC | CDSSLAGIGETQYF
once | TRBJ1-2 | NA | TRBV20-1 | TGCAGTGCTAGACCCGTTCCGACTGGTGGCTACACCTTC | CSARPVPTGGYTF
NA | TRBJ1-2 | NA | TRBV15 | TGTGCCACCAGCAGAGAATCTGACTATGGCTACACCTTC | CATSRESDYGYTF
few | TRBJ2-2 | NA | TRBV6-2/TRBV6-3 | TGTGCCAGCAGTTACCCCGGACAGAGGATAACGAACACCGGGGAGCTGTTTTTT | CASSYPGQRITNTGELFF
many | TRBJ1-5 | NA | TRBV4-3 | TGCGCCAGCAGCCAAGATCCGTACCCGGGGCCCAAAGCCCAGCCCCAGCATTTT | CASSQDPYPGPKAQPQHF
NA | TRBJ1-1 | NA | TRBV3-1 | TGTGCCAGCAGCCAAGCGCGGGGAATAGCTTTCTTT | CASSQARGIAFF
NA | TRBJ1-2 | NA | TRBV7-9 | TGTGCCAGCAGCGCCAGTTATAACTATGGCTACACCTTC | CASSASYNYGYTF
few | TRBJ2-5 | TRBD1 | TRBV5-1 | TGCGCCAGCAGCTGGAGGGACAGGCAAGAGACCCAGTACTTC | CASSWRDRQETQYF
NA | TRBJ2-7 | NA | TRBV4-1 | TGCGCCAGCAGCCGAGAGAGGGTGGACACCTCCTACGAGCAGTACTTC | CASSRERVDTSYEQYF
many | TRBJ2-7 | TRBD1 | TRBV20-1 | TGCAGTGCTACTTGGGACAGGGGAGCCTCCGAGCAGTACTTC | CSATWDRGASEQYF
few | TRBJ2-5 | TRBD2 | TRBV7-2 | TGTGCCAGCAGCTCGCTGACGGGAGGGCAGACCCAGTACTTC | CASSSLTGGQTQYF
few | TRBJ1-3 | NA | TRBV12-3/TRBV12-4 | TGTGCCAGCAGTTATCAGTCGACGGGAAACACCATATATTTT | CASSYQSTGNTIYF
few | TRBJ2-5 | NA | TRBV10-3 | TGTGCCATCAGTGAAAGCCAGACCCAGTACTTC | CAISESQTQYF
few | TRBJ1-5 | NA | TRBV5-8 | TGTGCCAGCAGCTTGTCGGCCACGAGCTCGGGGCAGCCCCAGCATTTT | CASSLSATSSGQPQHF
NA | TRBJ2-3 | NA | TRBV18 | TGTGCCAGCTCACCCCAAAGTACTGATACGCAGTATTTT | CASSPQSTDTQYF
few | TRBJ1-5 | NA | TRBV7-9 | TGTGCCAGCAGCTTAACGCCCCCCAGGGGCTTCAATCAGCCCCAGCATTTT | CASSLTPPRGFNQPQHF
NA | TRBJ2-5 | TRBD2 | TRBV11-2 | TGTGCCAGCAGCTTAGCACTAGCGGGGGGAAAAGAGACCCAGTACTTC | CASSLALAGGKETQYF
NA | TRBJ1-5 | NA | TRBV12-3/TRBV12-4 | TGTGCCAGCAAGGAAGGGGGTTTTCAGCCCCAGCATTTT | CASKEGGFQPQHF
few | TRBJ1-1 | NA | TRBV20-1 | TGCAGTGCTAGAGAGGCTGGCACTGAAGCTTTCTTT | CSAREAGTEAFF
NA | TRBJ2-1 | TRBD2 | TRBV6-5 | TGTGCCAGCAGTTCCTCGGGACTAGCCCCCAATGAGCAGTTCTTC | CASSSSGLAPNEQFF
NA | TRBJ2-1 | NA | TRBV10-3 | TGTGCCATCAGTGAGCAGGGGATATACAATGAGCAGTTCTTC | CAISEQGIYNEQFF
few | TRBJ2-3 | NA | TRBV18 | TGTGCCAGCTCACCACAGGGACAACTCAGCACAGATACGCAGTATTTT | CASSPQGQLSTDTQYF
few | TRBJ1-2 | NA | TRBV27 | TGTGCCAGCAGTCCTAACCCCAGGGAGTCAGGCTATGGCTACACCTTC | CASSPNPRESGYGYTF